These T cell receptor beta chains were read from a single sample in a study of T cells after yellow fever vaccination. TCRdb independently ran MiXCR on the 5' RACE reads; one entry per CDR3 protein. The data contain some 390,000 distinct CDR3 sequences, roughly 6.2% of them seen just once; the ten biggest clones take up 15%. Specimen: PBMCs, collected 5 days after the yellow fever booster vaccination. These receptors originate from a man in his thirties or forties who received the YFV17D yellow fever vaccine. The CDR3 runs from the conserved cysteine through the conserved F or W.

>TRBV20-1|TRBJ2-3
CSAQITGTGRTDTQYF
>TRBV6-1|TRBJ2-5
CASRTGLAPETQYF
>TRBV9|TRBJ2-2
CASSTGGGFSGELFF
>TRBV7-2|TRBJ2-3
CASSLAITDTQYF
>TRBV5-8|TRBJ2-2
CARGGSNAGELFF
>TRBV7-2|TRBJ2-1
CASSLVRNEQFF
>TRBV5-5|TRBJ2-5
CASSLIGGAGETQYF
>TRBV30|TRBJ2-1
CAWSLGVLTGVKDPFF
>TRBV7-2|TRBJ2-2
CASSPDGELFF
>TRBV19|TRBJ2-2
CASSRGQVNTGELFF
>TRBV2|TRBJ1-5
CASIQGVGEPQHF
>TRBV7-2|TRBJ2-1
CASSLGPGNEQFF
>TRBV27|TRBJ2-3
CASSPLGRLAGGLTDTQYF
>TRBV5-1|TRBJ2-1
CASSLVSGFSNEQFF
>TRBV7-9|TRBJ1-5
CASSPTGFGDQPQHF
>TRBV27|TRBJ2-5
CASRRGGGGNQETQYF
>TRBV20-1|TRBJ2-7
CSARDTSGGVDYEQYF
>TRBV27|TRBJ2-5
CASSLHFPRGRDEGTETQYF
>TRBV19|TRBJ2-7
CASSIGESYEQYF
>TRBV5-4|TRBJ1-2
CASSFGEGYSYGYTF
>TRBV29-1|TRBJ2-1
CSVERGTSYNEQFF
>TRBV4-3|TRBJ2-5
CASSQPGEETQYF
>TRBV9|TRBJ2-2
CASSPRTGVTGELFF
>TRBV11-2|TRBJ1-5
CASSLWGGNQPQHF
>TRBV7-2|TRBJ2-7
CASSTRQGAYEQYF
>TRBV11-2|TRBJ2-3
CASSQQDTGTGGFTDTQYF
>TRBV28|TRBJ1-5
CASSLVLPTEPQHF
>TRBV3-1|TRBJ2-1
CASSQGGGSVNEQFF